Below are 4 T cell receptor beta chains sequenced from a single sample in a study of blood T cells in healthy people across ages (dated by TCRdb to between 2014 and 2016). The library came from 5' RACE. Sequencing instrument: Illumina HiSeq 2500. A second roughly 6 to 12 cycle PCR used a sample-barcoded 5' primer and a J-beta primer mix. The public sequencing data were trimmed at Q25 with fastp and processed into clonotypes with MiXCR by TCRdb, which kept only in-frame beta chains. Rows with one shared CDR3 protein collapse into an entry with the most common genes and DNA. A total of about 1,600,000 distinct CDR3 sequences appear in this sample, approximately 38% of them only once. The ten largest clones capture 7.9% of the sample. Sequencing was done on a sample of blood. These TCRs come from a woman under 30 in good health.

The chain carries TRBV2 and TRBJ1-5; D possibly corresponds to TRBD1 (6 bases). Trimming shortened V by 6 bases and J by 5 bases, and 17 bases separated the two germline ends. CDR1 and CDR2 (germline): SNHLY, FYNNEI. CDR3 size: 15 residues. The CDR3 DNA follows: TGTGCCAGCAGGCACAGGGACGGGCGGGATCAGCCCCAGCATTTT. It translates to CASRHRDGRDQPQHF.

Only a few counts were recorded for this clonotype. This chain uses TRBV29-1 with TRBJ2-1, with D perhaps given as TRBD1 or TRBD2 (5 bases each). CDR3 length: 16 amino acids. V was trimmed by 2 bases and J by 5 bases, leaving 19 bases between them. The germline V gene encodes CDR1 SQVTM and CDR2 ANQGSEA. CDR3 coding DNA: TGCAGCGTTGAACCTGGGGGACCCTCTAGAAACAATGAGCAGTTCTTC. This codes for CSVEPGGPSRNNEQFF.

This clonotype has more than one count but fewer than ten. V is TRBV6-5 and J is TRBJ2-7; perhaps TRBD1 as D (6 bases). The DNA end is more similar to TRBJ2-5, so the J call may be wrong. In germline, CDR1 is MNHEY, CDR2 SVGAGI. This CDR3 has 13 amino acids. The CDR3 nucleotides are TGTGCCAGCAGTTTTGACAGGCTTGCGACCCAGTACTTC. Protein product: CASSFDRLATQYF.

V is TRBV29-1 and J is TRBJ2-5, with TRBD1 matching over 8 bases. In germline, CDR1 is SQVTM, CDR2 ANQGSEA. Unmatched junction bases numbered 10, after V lost 5 bases and J lost 5 bases. CDR3 length: 14 amino acids. DNA for the CDR3: TGCAGCGTTCCCAGGTGGACAGGGAGGGAGACCCAGTACTTC. Translation gives CSVPRWTGRETQYF.